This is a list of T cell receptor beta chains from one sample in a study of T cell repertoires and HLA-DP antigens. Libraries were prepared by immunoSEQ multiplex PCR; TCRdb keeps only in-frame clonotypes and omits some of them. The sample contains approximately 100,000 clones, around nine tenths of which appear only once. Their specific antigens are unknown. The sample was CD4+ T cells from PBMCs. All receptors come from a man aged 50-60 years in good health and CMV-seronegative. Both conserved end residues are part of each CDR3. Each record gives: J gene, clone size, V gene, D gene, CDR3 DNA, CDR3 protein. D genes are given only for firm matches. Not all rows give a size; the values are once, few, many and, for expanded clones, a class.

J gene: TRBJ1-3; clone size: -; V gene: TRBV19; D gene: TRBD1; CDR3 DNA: TGTGCCAGTAGTCAGCCAGGGGGCGCCTCTGGAAACACCATATATTTT; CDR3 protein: CASSQPGGASGNTIYF
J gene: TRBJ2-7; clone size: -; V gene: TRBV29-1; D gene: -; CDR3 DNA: TGCAGCGTTGAGGGCGGTGGAGGAACCTACGAGCAGTACTTC; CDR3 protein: CSVEGGGGTYEQYF
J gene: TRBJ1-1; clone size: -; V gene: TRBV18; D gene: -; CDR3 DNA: TGTGCCAGCTCATTAGCCCCATCGGCCACTGAAGCTTTCTTT; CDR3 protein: CASSLAPSATEAFF
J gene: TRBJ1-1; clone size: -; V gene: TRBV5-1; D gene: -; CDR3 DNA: TGCGCCAGCAGCTTGGATCAGGGTTTTCTCTCCGGTGAAGCTTTCTTT; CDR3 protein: CASSLDQGFLSGEAFF
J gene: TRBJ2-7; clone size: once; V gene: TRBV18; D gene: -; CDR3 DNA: TGTGCCAGCTCACCGGGCGGCACAGGCTACGAGCAGTACTTC; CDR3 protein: CASSPGGTGYEQYF
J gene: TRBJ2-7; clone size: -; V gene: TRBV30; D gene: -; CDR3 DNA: TGTGCCTGGAGTGGCCTGGGCAGGGCTAACGAGCAGTACTTC; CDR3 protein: CAWSGLGRANEQYF
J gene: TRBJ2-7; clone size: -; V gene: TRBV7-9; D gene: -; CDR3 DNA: TGTGCCAGCAGCTTCCAGGGGCAGCAGTACTTC; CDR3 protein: CASSFQGQQYF
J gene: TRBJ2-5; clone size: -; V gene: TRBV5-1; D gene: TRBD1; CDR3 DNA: TGCGCCAGCAGCTTGTTAAGGACAGGGTTCCAAGAGACCCAGTACTTC; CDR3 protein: CASSLLRTGFQETQYF
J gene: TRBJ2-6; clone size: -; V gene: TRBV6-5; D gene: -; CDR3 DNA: TGTGCCAGCAGTCTGATCGGAGGTGGGGCCAACGTCCTGACTTTC; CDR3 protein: CASSLIGGGANVLTF
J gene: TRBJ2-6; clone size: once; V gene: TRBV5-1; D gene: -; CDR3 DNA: TGCGCCAGCAGCTTTGAGTCGAACGTCCTGACTTTC; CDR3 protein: CASSFESNVLTF
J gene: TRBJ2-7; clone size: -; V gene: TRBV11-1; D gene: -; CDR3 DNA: TGTGCCAGCAGCTTTGGGCAATACGAGCAGTACTTC; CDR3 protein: CASSFGQYEQYF
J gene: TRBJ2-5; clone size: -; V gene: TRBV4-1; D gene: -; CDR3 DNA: TGCGCCAGCAGCCAAGCTGCTAAGCAAGAGACCCAGTACTTC; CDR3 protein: CASSQAAKQETQYF
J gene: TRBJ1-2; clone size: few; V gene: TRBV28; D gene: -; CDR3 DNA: TGTGCCAGCAGTCACACCTATGGCTACACCTTC; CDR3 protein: CASSHTYGYTF
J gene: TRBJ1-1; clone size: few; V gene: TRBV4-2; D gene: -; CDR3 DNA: TGTGCCAGCAGCCAAGATCAATACCTGAACACTGAAGCTTTCTTT; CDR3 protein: CASSQDQYLNTEAFF
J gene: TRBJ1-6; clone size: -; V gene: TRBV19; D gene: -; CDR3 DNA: TGTGCCAGTAGAATCGACAGGAACTCCTATAATTCACCCCTCCACTTT; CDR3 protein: CASRIDRNSYNSPLHF
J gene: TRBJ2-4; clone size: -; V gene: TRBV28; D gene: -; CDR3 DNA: TGTGCCAGCAGGCCAGGGCAAGTAGCCAAAAACATTCAGTACTTC; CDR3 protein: CASRPGQVAKNIQYF
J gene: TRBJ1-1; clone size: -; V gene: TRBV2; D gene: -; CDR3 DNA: TGTGCCAGCAGTGACGGTGGCAGGGGAGGTACTGAAGCTTTCTTT; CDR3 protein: CASSDGGRGGTEAFF
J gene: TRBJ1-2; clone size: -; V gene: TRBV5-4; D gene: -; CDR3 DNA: TGTGCCAGCAGCTTGGATCCGGGGACTAACTATGGCTACACCTTC; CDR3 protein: CASSLDPGTNYGYTF
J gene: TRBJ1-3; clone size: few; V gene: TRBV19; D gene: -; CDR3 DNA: TGTGCCACCCGGACGGCCTCTGGAAACACCATATATTTT; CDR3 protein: CATRTASGNTIYF
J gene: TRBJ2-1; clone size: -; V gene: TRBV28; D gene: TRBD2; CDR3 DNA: TGTGCCAGCAGGGGAAGCGGGAGGGCCAATGAGCAGTTCTTC; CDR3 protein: CASRGSGRANEQFF